This TCR beta chain appears in the sequencing data of a study of T cells in Graves' hyperthyroidism and ophthalmopathy. Findings and limits, study-wide: Most thyroid clonotypes expanded above 0.001 were also detected in blood.

In regard to this clonotype: Antigen specificity is unknown.

This CDR3 comprises 15 residues. The germline CDR1 and CDR2 sequences are LNHNV and YYDKDF (reference sequence). The ends lost 1 base at V and 11 bases at J; junction bases unmatched: 7. RNA transcripts gave rise to amplified TCR beta CDR3 regions. TCR CDR3 underwent first-round RT-PCR with the HTBI primer set. MiXCR, run by TCRdb on the multiplex PCR reads, gives a single entry per CDR3 protein. The table includes a few hundred thousand distinct CDR3 sequences, roughly 46% detected once. This receptor was taken from a woman aged 18-30 years with Graves' hyperthyroidism. The genes are TRBV15 and TRBJ1-6; 8 nucleotides line up with TRBD1. Sequenced input: peripheral blood or thyroid tissue (not recorded which). The CDR3 DNA reads as TGTGCCACCAGCAGAGTCGACAGGGGACGGGCACCCCTCCACTTT. Translation: CATSRVDRGRAPLHF. Variable domain in full (rest from reference TRBV15 and TRBJ1-6): DAMVIQNPRYQVTQFGKPVTLSCSQTLNHNVMYWYQQKSSQAPKLLFHYYDKDFNNEADTPDNFQSRRPNTSFCFLDIRSPGLGDTAMYLCATSRVDRGRAPLHFGNGTRLTVT.